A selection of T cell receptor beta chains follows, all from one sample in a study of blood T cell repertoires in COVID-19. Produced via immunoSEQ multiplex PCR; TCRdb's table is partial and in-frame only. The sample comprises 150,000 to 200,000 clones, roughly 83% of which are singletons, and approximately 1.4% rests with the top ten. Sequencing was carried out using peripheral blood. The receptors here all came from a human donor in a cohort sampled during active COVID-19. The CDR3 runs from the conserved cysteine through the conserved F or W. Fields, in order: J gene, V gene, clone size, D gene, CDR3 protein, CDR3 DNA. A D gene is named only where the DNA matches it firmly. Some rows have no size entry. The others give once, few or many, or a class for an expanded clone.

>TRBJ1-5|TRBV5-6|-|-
CASSEGSNQPQHF
TGTGCCAGCAGCGAGGGTTCCAATCAGCCCCAGCATTTT
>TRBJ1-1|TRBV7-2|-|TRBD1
CASSLKGQPSEAFF
TGTGCCAGCAGCTTAAAGGGACAGCCCAGTGAAGCTTTCTTT
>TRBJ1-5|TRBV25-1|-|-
CASSAGQSNQPQHF
TGTGCCAGCAGTGCCGGACAGAGCAATCAGCCCCAGCATTTT
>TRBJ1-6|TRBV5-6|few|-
CASKGGYGTERSSPLHF
TGTGCCAGCAAGGGAGGGTACGGAACAGAGAGAAGTTCACCCCTCCACTTT
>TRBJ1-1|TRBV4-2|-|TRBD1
CASSPDRVNTEAFF
TGTGCCAGCAGCCCAGACAGGGTGAACACTGAAGCTTTCTTT
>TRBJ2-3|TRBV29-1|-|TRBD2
CSVESSGGRDTQYF
TGCAGCGTTGAGAGTAGCGGGGGAAGAGATACGCAGTATTTT
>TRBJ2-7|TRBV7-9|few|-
CASSLAPRGSDPYEQYF
TGTGCCAGCAGCTTAGCCCCACGGGGTAGCGACCCCTACGAGCAGTACTTC
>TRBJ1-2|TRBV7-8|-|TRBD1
CASSPGQGYGYTF
TGTGCCAGCAGCCCGGGACAGGGTTATGGCTACACCTTC
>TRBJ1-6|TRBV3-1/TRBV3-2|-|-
CASSQEPTASYNSPLHF
TGTGCCAGCAGCCAAGAGCCGACAGCCTCCTATAATTCACCCCTCCACTTT
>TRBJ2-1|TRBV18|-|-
CASSPGVINEQFF
TGTGCCAGCTCACCGGGCGTTATCAATGAGCAGTTCTTC
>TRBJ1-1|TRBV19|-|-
CASSIRDTNTEAFF
TGTGCCAGTAGTATCCGGGACACGAACACTGAAGCTTTCTTT
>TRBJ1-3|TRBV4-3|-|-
CASSQIQVSGNTIYF
TGCGCCAGCAGCCAAATACAGGTCTCTGGAAACACCATATATTTT
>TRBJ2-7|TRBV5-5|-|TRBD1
CASSHPGQGSYEQYF
TGTGCCAGCAGCCATCCGGGACAGGGGTCCTACGAGCAGTACTTC
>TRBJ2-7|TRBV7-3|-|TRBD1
CASSLNPTGGYEQYF
TGTGCCAGCAGCTTAAACCCTACAGGGGGTTACGAGCAGTACTTC
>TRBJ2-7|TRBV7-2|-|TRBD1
CASSWGQGLYEQYF
TGTGCCAGCAGTTGGGGACAGGGGCTCTACGAGCAGTACTTC
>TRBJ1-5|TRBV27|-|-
CASSLDRRGHQPQHF
TGTGCCAGCAGTCTCGACAGGAGAGGCCATCAGCCCCAGCATTTT
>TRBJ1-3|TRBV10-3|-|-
CAISGRPSSGNTIYF
TGTGCCATCAGTGGGAGACCCAGCTCTGGAAACACCATATATTTT
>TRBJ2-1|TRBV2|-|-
CASSEGGEQFF
TGTGCCAGCAGTGAGGGGGGTGAGCAGTTCTTC